This passage covers 11 T cell receptor beta chains from one sample sequenced in a study of cytomegalovirus exposure and HLA in healthy donors. The PCR contained 60 Vbeta and 13 Jbeta primers. Using immunoSEQ multiplex PCR, the repertoire was profiled, and TCRdb retains in-frame clones only, with some absent. The repertoire includes 75,000 or so clones, 66% of them detected once, and roughly a fifth sits in the top ten. The sample comprised PBMCs. The receptors come from a middle-aged man in good health and CMV-seropositive.

The J gene is TRBJ2-7, the V gene TRBV7-9, with 8 bases that match TRBD1. Germline trimming cut 5 bases from V and 4 bases from J; bases unmatched to any gene: 1. CDR1 is SEHNR and CDR2 is FQNEAQ in the germline V gene (reference sequence). The CDR3 runs to 12 residues. CDR3 in amino acids: CASSRTGYEQYF. CDR3 DNA: TGTGCCAGCAGCAGGACAGGGTACGAGCAGTACTTC. Drawing the rest from reference TRBV7-9 and TRBJ2-7, the complete variable domain is DTGVSQNPRHKITKRGQNVTFRCDPISEHNRLYWYRQTLGQGPEFLTYFQNEAQLEKSRLLSDRFSAERPKGSFSTLEIQRTEQGDSAMYLCASSRTGYEQYFGPGTRLTVT.

The V call is TRBV6-5, the J call TRBJ1-3, with 8 bases aligning to TRBD1. CDR3 length: 14 residues. The V gene end was trimmed by 7 bases and the J gene end by 1 base; junction bases not matched to a gene: 3. CDR1 and CDR2 (germline): MNHEY, SVGAGI. DNA of the CDR3: TGTGCCAGCACACGGACAGGGTCTGGAAACACCATATATTTT. Residues: CASTRTGSGNTIYF.

This rearrangement joins TRBV4-1 to TRBJ1-1; D is unclear. The V gene lost 1 base and the J gene lost 10 bases, with 13 bases spanning the gap. Germline assignment: CDR1 MGHRA and CDR2 YSYEKL. This CDR3 spans 13 amino acids. CDR3 coding DNA: TGCGCCAGCAGCCAAGGGGAGGGAATGGTAGCTTTCTTT. It encodes CASSQGEGMVAFF.

The chain carries TRBV19 and TRBJ1-1; a possible D gene is TRBD1 (6 bases). V shed 5 bases and J shed 0 bases, with 10 bases lying between them. Germline V gene data show CDR1 as LNHDA and CDR2 as SQIVND (reference sequence). The CDR3 covers 14 residues. The CDR3 nucleotides are TGTGCCAGTAGTCTCAGGGGATTGAACACTGAAGCTTTCTTT. Translated: CASSLRGLNTEAFF.

The V gene is TRBV10-1, the J gene TRBJ2-7; TRBD1 aligns across 9 bases. The CDR3 extends over 15 amino acids. V shed 2 bases and J 2 bases; nucleotides not matched to a gene: 4. Germline V lookup: CDR1 WNHNN, CDR2 SYGVQD (reference sequence). CDR3 in amino acids: CASSEGTGIPYEQYF. The DNA for the CDR3 is TGCGCCAGCAGTGAGGGGACAGGGATCCCCTACGAGCAGTACTTC.

V usage is TRBV11-2 and J usage is TRBJ2-5; 8 bases agree with TRBD2. The J call is uncertain, as TRBJ2-7 better fits the DNA end. The CDR3 runs 15 residues. From germline, CDR1 is SGHAT and CDR2 FQNNGV. Written as DNA, the CDR3 is TGTGCCAGCAGCTTAGCGGCGGGGGGCCTATACGAGCAGTACTTC. It specifies CASSLAAGGLYEQYF.

The V gene is TRBV28, the J gene TRBJ2-2; D gene uncertain. This CDR3 contains 15 residues. Trimming took off 3 bases at V and 2 bases at J, with 10 bases between the two ends. Looked up from germline, CDR1 is MDHEN and CDR2 is SYDVKM. The CDR3: CASSFLQINTGELFF. The CDR3 coding sequence is TGTGCCAGCAGTTTCTTACAGATTAACACCGGGGAGCTGTTTTTT.

The chain uses TRBV5-5 and TRBJ2-3; D unclear. The germline V and J ends were trimmed by 0 bases and 2 bases, with 10 bases remaining between them. The CDR3 consists of 15 residues. CDR1 is SGHKS, CDR2 YYEKEE, per germline (reference sequence). The CDR3 nucleotides are TGTGCCAGCAGCTTGGGGCAGGTTAACACAGATACGCAGTATTTT. This encodes CASSLGQVNTDTQYF.

The chain uses TRBV7-9 and TRBJ2-5; D is unclear. The CDR3 extends over 14 amino acids. Trimming cost V 1 base and J 4 bases, with 10 bases left between them. Germline CDR1 is SEHNR and CDR2 is FQNEAQ (reference sequence). The CDR3 coding sequence is TGTGCCAGCAGCTTAGTGGTGAGCTTAGAGACCCAGTACTTC. Its translation: CASSLVVSLETQYF.

With respect to this clone: One end of the junction does not line up with germline, which may come from a read error. The chain links TRBV5-1 to TRBJ2-1; weak D call: TRBD1 (6 bases). The germline gives CDR1 SGHRS, CDR2 YFSETQ. The CDR3 is 14 amino acids. The CDR3: CASSLRDTYNERFF. The CDR3 nucleotides are TGCGCCAGCAGCCTCCGGGACACATACAATGAGCGGTTCTTC.

The chain has TRBV19 and TRBJ1-5; D is perhaps TRBD1 (6 bases). Trimming took 4 bases from V and 1 from J, leaving 20 bases between them. This CDR3 has 18 amino acids. Germline V gives CDR1 LNHDA, CDR2 SQIVND (reference sequence). As DNA, the CDR3 is TGTGCCAGTAGTAATCCGACAGGTCAAATCGGAAGCAATCAGCCCCAGCATTTT. Protein product: CASSNPTGQIGSNQPQHF. The whole variable domain, filled in from reference TRBV19 and TRBJ1-5, reads DGGITQSPKYLFRKEGQNVTLSCEQNLNHDAMYWYRQDPGQGLRLIYYSQIVNDFQKGDIAEGYSVSREKKESFPLTVTSAQKNPTAFYLCASSNPTGQIGSNQPQHFGDGTRLSIL.